This T cell receptor beta chain appears in the sequencing data of a study of CD8+ T cells in alopecia areata. Extraction and reverse transcription of RNA yielded cDNA as the sequencing template. Assay: immunoSEQ multiplex PCR; the TCRdb copy retains only in-frame clones and omits some. The table records about 290,000 clones, 58% of them present only once. Germline CDR1 reads MDHEN; CDR2 reads SYDVKM. This CDR3 spans 14 amino acids. V lost 11 bases and J lost 5; bases outside the gene matches: 10. Treatment specified: oral pan-JAK inhibitor, 5-10 mg twice daily. Samples from alopecia areata patients were lesional scalp punch biopsies and peripheral blood. Regarding this clone: Its antigen is as yet unknown.

General study results and limits: The link between baseline CD8+ expansion and response remains uncertain with one nonresponder. Across lesional scalp, and particularly alopecia totalis/universalis, clonality surpassed that of normal scalp. On tofacitinib, scalp clonality and expanded CD8+ clones among top 100 fell significantly.

This receptor was obtained from a human donor with alopecia areata. The sample in question was CD4+ T cells sorted from blood, obtained at week 24, from a patient treated with tofacitinib. The chain employs TRBV28 and TRBJ1-5; TRBD1 matches at 9 bases. In DNA, the CDR3 is TGTGCCGCCCTCAAACAGGGGGCCCATCAGCCCCAGCATTTT. Translated, it gives CAALKQGAHQPQHF.